What follows is one T cell receptor beta chain and its context. What it recognizes is unknown. A multiplex PCR was run with 60 Vbeta primers and 13 Jbeta primers. The repertoire was sequenced with immunoSEQ multiplex PCR; TCRdb's copy has only in-frame clones and lacks some. Of 120,000 or so clones in the sample, nearly 80% were seen once. The source of the sample is a study of cytomegalovirus exposure and HLA in healthy donors. At collection, donors were nominally healthy, but unrecorded immune exposures were probable. The CDR3 totals 17 residues. Germline CDR1 SEHNR, CDR2 FQNEAQ (reference sequence). V was clipped by 0 bases and J by 0 bases, with 12 bases between them. Study-wide results and caveats: Reports showed the classifier diagnosing cytomegalovirus status with high specificity and sensitivity. The Asian-associated ancestry cluster reportedly had fewer N-insertions than the approximately 670-donor mean in a later analysis. The listing of fewer than 200 TCR beta chains classed them as cytomegalovirus-associated.

The specimen sequenced was PBMCs. The genes are TRBV7-9 and TRBJ1-5; D unresolved. This TCR was recovered from a woman in her thirties or forties in good health and CMV-seronegative. The CDR3 protein is CASSLAVGFYSNQPQHF. Written as DNA, the CDR3 is TGTGCCAGCAGCTTAGCGGTCGGGTTTTATAGCAATCAGCCCCAGCATTTT.